The 27 T cell receptor beta chains presented below share a single source sample, sequenced in a study of control samples from healthy donors and cancer patients. Only in-frame clones appear in the TCRdb table, and some are missing; sequencing was by immunoSEQ multiplex PCR. The sample includes approximately 50,000 clones, 85% to 95% seen only once; the top ten take less than 3%. Sequencing input: blood. These receptors originate from a man aged 30-40 years in good health.

The CDR3 DNA reads TGTGCCAGCAGTGATCCCCGACTCTACATAGAAGCTTTCTTT. Its translation is CASSDPRLYIEAFF. V gene TRBV2 combines with J gene TRBJ1-1; D call uncertain. This CDR3 spans 14 amino acids. CDR1 is SNHLY and CDR2 is FYNNEI in the germline V gene. V shed 3 bases and J shed 8 bases, with 16 bases lying between them.

The gene calls are TRBV6-5 and TRBJ2-4; D possibly uses TRBD1 or TRBD2 (5 bases each). The CDR3 loop spans 15 amino acids. From germline, CDR1 is MNHEY and CDR2 SVGAGI. V lost 6 bases and J lost 0, with 12 bases in between. CDR3 DNA: TGTGCCAGCAGATTGTCCGGGGCAGCCAAAAACATTCAGTACTTC. Translated: CASRLSGAAKNIQYF.

V is TRBV7-6 and J is TRBJ2-3; 9 bases map to TRBD1. V lost 0 bases and J lost 3; bases outside the gene matches: 1. The CDR3 loop spans 15 amino acids. Looked up from germline, CDR1 is SGHVS and CDR2 is FNYEAQ. The CDR3 nucleotides read TGTGCCAGCAGCTTAGCGACAGGGGGAACAGATACGCAGTATTTT. Translation: CASSLATGGTDTQYF.

In DNA form, the CDR3 reads TGTGCCAGCAGTTCAGAAAGCAGGGGATTTCCCCTCCACTTT. Its protein product is CASSSESRGFPLHF. V usage is TRBV6-6 and J usage is TRBJ1-6; D perhaps matches TRBD1 (6 bases). This CDR3 contains 14 residues. CDR1 is MNHNY and CDR2 is SVGAGI in the germline V gene (reference sequence). Trimming cost V 4 bases and J 13 bases, with 17 bases left between them.

The chain employs TRBV6-1 and TRBJ2-3; 10 bases align to TRBD2. The CDR3 is 16 amino acids. V was clipped by 2 bases and J by 4 bases; unmatched bases: 6. Germline V CDR1 and CDR2: MNHNS, SASEGT. CDR3 loop: CASSELAGEVADTQYF. DNA for the CDR3: TGTGCCAGCAGTGAACTAGCGGGAGAGGTCGCAGATACGCAGTATTTT.

The chain combines TRBV11-3 with TRBJ1-2; the match to TRBD1 covers 7 bases. Per germline, CDR1 SGHNT and CDR2 YENEEA. CDR3 length: 13 amino acids. V trimming: 6 bases; J trimming: 3 bases; junction bases outside the gene matches: 4. Here the CDR3 reads CASRSTGDYGYTF. In DNA, the CDR3 is TGTGCCAGCAGGTCAACAGGGGACTATGGCTACACCTTC.

The genes are TRBV5-5 and TRBJ1-5, with D possibly being TRBD1 (6 bases). Deletions cut 0 bases from V and 2 bases from J, with 9 bases between. This CDR3 has 15 amino acids. The germline V gene has CDR1 SGHKS and CDR2 YYEKEE (reference sequence). CDR3 DNA sequence: TGTGCCAGCAGCTTGGTAGCAGGGGGCAATCAGCCCCAGCATTTT. The encoded protein is CASSLVAGGNQPQHF.

The genes are TRBV15 and TRBJ1-2; 7 bases fit TRBD1. V was clipped by 5 bases and J by 4 bases; unmatched bases: 7. Germline CDR1 is LNHNV and CDR2 is YYDKDF (reference sequence). The CDR3 spans 14 residues. CDR3 loop: CATSPTGNPYGYTF. In DNA form, the CDR3 reads TGTGCCACCAGCCCGACAGGGAACCCCTATGGCTACACCTTC.

The chain uses TRBV7-6 and TRBJ2-1; TRBD2 agrees at 13 bases. The V segment lost 3 bases and the J segment 12 bases; nucleotides outside the gene matches: 5. Germline CDR1 and CDR2: SGHVS and FNYEAQ. The CDR3 has 14 residues. CDR3 sequence (DNA): TGTGCCAGCAGCTTGGGACTAGCGGGAATGGGGCAGTTCTTC. The encoded protein is CASSLGLAGMGQFF. The full variable domain, in which reference TRBV7-6 and TRBJ2-1 provide the parts outside the CDR3, is GAGVSQSPRYKVTKRGQDVALRCDPISGHVSLYWYRQALGQGPEFLTYFNYEAQQDKSGLPNDRFSAERPEGSISTLTIQRTEQRDSAMYRCASSLGLAGMGQFFGPGTRLTVL.

J is TRBJ1-2 and V is TRBV5-1; D perhaps matches TRBD1 (6 bases). V was cut by 5 bases and J by 2 bases, with 13 bases left in between. Per the germline V gene, CDR1 is SGHRS and CDR2 is YFSETQ. CDR3 length: 14 amino acids. CDR3 region: CASRPGGENYGYTF. CDR3 DNA sequence: TGCGCCAGCAGGCCGGGGGGCGAGAACTATGGCTACACCTTC.

V and J are TRBV5-1 and TRBJ2-3, with D possibly TRBD2 on 5 matching bases. The germline V and J ends were trimmed by 0 bases and 8 bases, with 7 bases remaining between them. The CDR3 is made up of 12 amino acids. Germline CDR1 reads SGHRS; CDR2 reads YFSETQ. CDR3 region: CASSLEGVTQYF. The DNA for the CDR3 is TGCGCCAGCAGCTTGGAGGGAGTTACGCAGTATTTT. The full variable domain, rest sourced from reference TRBV5-1 and TRBJ2-3, is KAGVTQTPRYLIKTRGQQVTLSCSPISGHRSVSWYQQTPGQGLQFLFEYFSETQRNKGNFPGRFSGRQFSNSRSEMNVSTLELGDSALYLCASSLEGVTQYFGPGTRLTVL.

This CDR3 is CASSEFRGGASGRRSSYNEQFF. CDR3 coding DNA: TGTGCCAGCAGTGAGTTCAGGGGTGGGGCTAGCGGGAGAAGGAGCTCCTACAATGAGCAGTTCTTC. The rearrangement links TRBV2 to TRBJ2-1; 10 bases align to TRBD2. The CDR3 extends over 22 amino acids. CDR1 SNHLY and CDR2 FYNNEI come from the germline V gene. V shed 3 bases and J 0 bases; nucleotides not matched to a gene: 20.

This rearrangement joins TRBV28 to TRBJ1-2; unclear D gene. CDR3 size: 13 residues. Trimming removed 5 bases from V and 8 bases from J, with 15 bases in between. Per the germline V gene, CDR1 is MDHEN and CDR2 is SYDVKM. The DNA of the CDR3 is TGTGCCAGCAGTGTGACGGGTAGGAGCGGCTACACCTTC. This encodes CASSVTGRSGYTF.

The chain couples TRBV3-1 (or the pseudogene TRBV3-2) to TRBJ2-1, with 14 bases fitting TRBD2. The CDR3 contains 16 residues. The germline gives CDR1 LGHDT, CDR2 YNNKEL (reference sequence). V lost 6 bases, J lost 7 bases, and 8 bases stayed unmatched. The CDR3 spells CASRRGGLAGVNEQFF. The DNA for the CDR3 is TGTGCCAGCAGGCGAGGGGGACTAGCGGGAGTAAATGAGCAGTTCTTC.

The chain carries TRBV5-6 and TRBJ1-3; D is uncertain. V lost 3 bases to trimming and J lost 5 bases, with 15 bases between them. The CDR3 runs 15 residues. Germline lookup yields CDR1 SGHDT and CDR2 YYEEEE. CDR3 bases: TGTGCCAGCAGCTCGACGACCGCTACCAGAAACACCATATATTTT. It is translated as CASSSTTATRNTIYF.

This clone has only one observation. The chain is built from TRBV27 and TRBJ2-1, with D possibly matching TRBD2 (6 bases). Trimming took 5 bases from V and 0 from J, leaving 14 bases between them. Germline V gene lookup returns CDR1 MNHEY and CDR2 SMNVEV (reference sequence). This CDR3 contains 16 residues. The CDR3 region has the DNA TGTGCCAGCAGTCCCGCCGGAGGGAGCTCCTACAATGAGCAGTTCTTC. This gives the protein CASSPAGGSSYNEQFF.

V usage is TRBV11-2 and J usage is TRBJ2-2, with 8 bases fitting TRBD1. V shed 3 bases, J shed 0 bases, and the junction held 0 bases outside the gene matches. The CDR3 spans 15 residues. Germline assignment: CDR1 SGHAT and CDR2 FQNNGV. This CDR3 is CASSLTGANTGELFF. Written as DNA, the CDR3 is TGTGCCAGCAGCTTGACAGGGGCGAACACCGGGGAGCTGTTTTTT.

V gene TRBV11-2 combines with J gene TRBJ2-1; TRBD2 is a possible D gene (6 bases). There are 17 residues in the CDR3. Germline lookup yields CDR1 SGHAT and CDR2 FQNNGV. V was pared by 2 bases and J by 2 bases, with 16 bases between. This CDR3 reads CASSLSGLALPYNEQFF. The CDR3, as DNA: TGTGCCAGCAGCTTATCGGGACTCGCTCTCCCCTACAATGAGCAGTTCTTC.

The gene calls are TRBV18 and TRBJ2-3; no clear D. Germline V gene sequence: CDR1 KGHSH, CDR2 LQKENI. V was trimmed by 2 bases and J by 4 bases, leaving 4 bases between them. This CDR3 contains 12 residues. The CDR3 region is CASSPRADTQYF. CDR3 sequence (DNA): TGTGCCAGCTCACCAAGGGCAGATACGCAGTATTTT.

This rearrangement joins TRBV28 to TRBJ2-6, with TRBD1 matching 7 bases. After removal of 6 bases from V and 4 bases from J, the junction contained 6 bases not matched to a gene. This CDR3 is built from 15 residues. From germline, CDR1 is MDHEN and CDR2 SYDVKM. The CDR3 region has the DNA TGTGCCAGCAGCCAACAGGGGACCGGGGCCAACGTCCTGACTTTC. Translating gives CASSQQGTGANVLTF.

The gene calls are TRBV12-3 or TRBV12-4 and TRBJ2-1, with 7 bases fitting TRBD2. With V trimmed by 6 bases and J by 9 bases, 8 bases remained unmatched. The length of the CDR3 is 13 residues. DNA of the CDR3: TGTGCCAGCAGCCTACCCGGACTAGGTGAGCAGTTCTTC. Protein: CASSLPGLGEQFF.

This chain joins TRBV6-5 and TRBJ2-1; a weak D match, TRBD1 (6 bases). The CDR3 extends over 15 amino acids. CDR1 is MNHEY, CDR2 SVGAGI, per germline. Trimming removed 6 bases from V and 6 bases from J, with 18 bases in between. In DNA form, the CDR3 reads TGTGCCAGCAGACCCGGGACATCCCTTGGCAATGAGCAGTTCTTC. Its translation: CASRPGTSLGNEQFF.

V usage is TRBV7-9 and J usage is TRBJ2-7, with D hard to call. This CDR3 comprises 14 residues. Germline V gene lookup returns CDR1 SEHNR and CDR2 FQNEAQ (reference sequence). Trimming removed 3 bases at V and 2 bases at J, with 11 bases between. The CDR3 reads CASSFSVIPYEQYF. The CDR3 DNA is TGTGCCAGCAGCTTTTCCGTAATCCCCTACGAGCAGTACTTC.

With regard to this clone: Its ends do not fully match the called genes, so a read error is possible. The sample has other DNA sequences that encode this CDR3 too. CDR3 residues: CASSLWGARSTGELFF. The DNA for the CDR3 is TGCGCCAGCAGCTTGTGGGGGGCGCGGAGCACCGGGGAGTTGTTTTTT. The rearrangement joins TRBV5-1 to TRBJ2-2; D is tentatively TRBD1 or TRBD2 (6 bases each). This CDR3 is 16 amino acids long. The germline gives CDR1 SGHRS, CDR2 YFSETQ.

The V call is TRBV4-1, the J call TRBJ2-5; D is ambiguous. This CDR3 is built from 15 residues. The germline gives CDR1 MGHRA, CDR2 YSYEKL. V shed 3 bases and J shed 5 bases, with 16 bases lying between them. The DNA of the CDR3 is TGCGCCAGCAGCCACGGTCAGGTCGCTTGGGAGACCCAGTACTTC. Encoded protein: CASSHGQVAWETQYF.

The chain is built from TRBV6-6 and TRBJ1-5; D gene uncertain. From germline, CDR1 is MNHNY and CDR2 SVGAGI (reference sequence). Trimming removed 5 bases at V and 2 bases at J, with 25 bases between. There are 19 residues in the CDR3. In nucleotides, the CDR3 is TGTGCCAGCAGTCCACTCTGGGAGATTGTTACCGGGGGCAATCAGCCCCAGCATTTT. This encodes CASSPLWEIVTGGNQPQHF.

This sequence joins TRBV6-5 and TRBJ2-7; 9 bases map to TRBD2. The junction had 9 bases not matched to a gene; V was cut back by 6 bases and J by 3 bases. The CDR3 is made up of 15 amino acids. Per germline, CDR1 MNHEY and CDR2 SVGAGI. CDR3 sequence: CASRRVRAGGYEQYF. In nucleotides, the CDR3 is TGTGCCAGCAGGCGCGTGAGAGCGGGGGGCTACGAGCAGTACTTC.